This entry lists 14 T cell receptor beta chains sequenced from one sample in a study of cytomegalovirus exposure and HLA in healthy donors. The PCR was carried out with 60 Vbeta primers and 13 Jbeta primers. Sequencing was performed with immunoSEQ multiplex PCR; in TCRdb, only in-frame clones are kept and a portion is missing. The repertoire holds 74,000 or so clones, 78% seen once, with less than 7% in the top ten. What was sequenced was PBMCs. The receptors were gathered from a male donor in good health and CMV-seropositive.

The chain recombines TRBV6-5 with TRBJ2-3, with TRBD1 matching over 11 bases. The CDR3 loop spans 15 amino acids. The V and J ends lost 4 bases and 4 bases, in that order; junction bases with no gene match: 4. Looked up from germline, CDR1 is MNHEY and CDR2 is SVGAGI. The CDR3 DNA sequence: TGTGCCAGCAGTTCAATGGACAGGGGGCCAGATACGCAGTATTTT. Protein: CASSSMDRGPDTQYF.

This chain links TRBV2 with TRBJ2-2, with TRBD2 matching 7 bases. J lost 8 bases, V lost 7 bases, and 19 bases had no gene match. This CDR3 region has 17 residues. CDR1 SNHLY and CDR2 FYNNEI come from the germline V gene. This chain's CDR3 is CASTPGEGLGGVGELFF. As DNA, the CDR3 is TGTGCCAGCACCCCCGGGGAGGGGCTAGGCGGAGTTGGGGAGCTGTTTTTT.

The chain links TRBV5-1 to TRBJ2-3; D is ambiguous. Trimming stripped 5 bases from V and 0 bases from J, with 7 bases between. CDR3 length: 13 residues. Looked up from germline, CDR1 is SGHRS and CDR2 is YFSETQ. CDR3 residues: CASRQSSTDTQYF. The CDR3 nucleotides are TGCGCCAGCAGACAGAGTAGCACAGATACGCAGTATTTT.

The gene calls are TRBV29-1 and TRBJ2-4; D uncertain. The CDR3 length is 12 residues. Per the germline V gene, CDR1 is SQVTM and CDR2 is ANQGSEA. V gave up 2 bases and J gave up 7 bases, with 9 bases separating them. The CDR3: CSVETVGNIQYF. CDR3 nucleotides: TGCAGCGTTGAAACTGTCGGGAACATTCAGTACTTC.

V gene TRBV11-2 combines with J gene TRBJ2-2; 10 bases match TRBD2. The CDR3 sequence is 15 residues long. V trimming: 3 bases; J trimming: 6 bases; junction bases outside the gene matches: 4. Germline assignment: CDR1 SGHAT and CDR2 FQNNGV. The DNA for the CDR3 is TGTGCCAGCAGCTTTCTAGCGGGAGCGGCCGGGGAGCTGTTTTTT. Amino acid sequence: CASSFLAGAAGELFF.

J is TRBJ2-7 and V is TRBV5-1; TRBD1 aligns across 7 bases. Trimming took 0 bases from V and 0 from J; bases not matched to a gene: 15. CDR1 SGHRS and CDR2 YFSETQ come from the germline V gene. The CDR3 has 19 amino acids. The CDR3 spells CASSLAVSPGQRVSYEQYF. CDR3 coding DNA: TGCGCCAGCAGCTTGGCCGTGTCACCGGGACAGAGGGTCTCCTACGAGCAGTACTTC.

The chain couples TRBV7-9 to TRBJ2-5, with D tentatively TRBD1 (5 bases). The CDR3 runs 18 residues. Looked up from germline, CDR1 is SEHNR and CDR2 is FQNEAQ (reference sequence). The ends were cut back, 0 bases at V and 1 base at J, with 18 bases in the middle. The CDR3 reads CASSLADDSLNVQETQYF. CDR3 in DNA: TGTGCCAGCAGCTTAGCGGACGACAGCCTAAACGTCCAAGAGACCCAGTACTTC.

V is TRBV19 and J is TRBJ2-1, with D possibly TRBD2 on 5 matching bases. The V end was cut by 6 bases, the J end by 8 bases, with 17 bases between. The CDR3 runs 14 residues. CDR1 LNHDA and CDR2 SQIVND come from the germline V gene (reference sequence). The DNA for the CDR3 is TGTGCCAGTAGAAAAGCACTAGTTAGCGATGAGCAGTTCTTC. Protein sequence: CASRKALVSDEQFF.

The chain has TRBV19 and TRBJ2-7; weak D call: TRBD2 (7 bases). Germline V gene lookup returns CDR1 LNHDA and CDR2 SQIVND (reference sequence). CDR3 size: 14 residues. With 10 bases removed from V and 2 bases from J, the gap between germline ends came to 18 bases. CDR3 in amino acids: CATSPGGGAYEQYF. In DNA, the CDR3 is TGTGCCACTTCCCCTGGGGGGGGCGCCTACGAGCAGTACTTC.

V and J are TRBV7-8 and TRBJ1-6, with a weak D call TRBD1 (5 bases). The CDR3 consists of 16 residues. Trimming pared 0 bases from V and 7 bases from J, leaving 13 bases between. In germline, CDR1 is SGHVS, CDR2 FQNEAQ. The CDR3 nucleotides are TGTGCCAGCAGCTTAGCGCGCGGGGGGGTCAATTCACCCCTCCACTTT. Its protein is CASSLARGGVNSPLHF.

The CDR3: CASSLADWSSYEQYF. CDR3 coding DNA: TGCGCCAGCAGCTTGGCGGACTGGAGCTCCTACGAGCAGTACTTC. V usage is TRBV5-1 and J usage is TRBJ2-7; TRBD2 is a possible D gene (5 bases). The germline V and J ends were trimmed by 0 bases and 0 bases, with 10 bases remaining between them. Germline V CDR1 and CDR2: SGHRS, YFSETQ. The CDR3 totals 15 residues.

The rearrangement joins TRBV29-1 to TRBJ2-1, with unresolved D. Germline values: CDR1 SQVTM, CDR2 ANQGSEA. There are 11 residues in the CDR3. The V end was cut by 3 bases, the J end by 9 bases, with 9 bases between. Written as DNA, the CDR3 is TGCAGCGTTGATGAGTATTCTGAGCAGTTCTTC. Translated: CSVDEYSEQFF.

The chain employs TRBV9 and TRBJ2-1, with D unresolved. Germline-derived CDR1 and CDR2 are SGDLS and YYNGEE. There are 12 residues in the CDR3. V was trimmed by 0 bases and J by 9 bases, leaving 7 bases between them. CDR3 region: CASSVGHTEQFF. The CDR3 DNA follows: TGTGCCAGCAGCGTAGGGCACACTGAGCAGTTCTTC.

This clone was counted only a few times. The CDR3 loop reads CASSVQGEKLFF. The CDR3 DNA sequence: TGTGCCAGCAGCGTACAGGGGGAAAAACTGTTTTTT. This chain uses TRBV9 with TRBJ1-4; tentative D call: TRBD1 (6 bases). The CDR3 runs to 12 residues. Germline V gene data show CDR1 as SGDLS and CDR2 as YYNGEE. The germline V and J ends were trimmed by 1 base and 8 bases, with 6 bases remaining between them.